Below are 2 T cell receptor beta chains sequenced from a single sample in a study of blood T cells in healthy people across ages. It was with a sample-barcoded 5' primer and a J-beta primer mix that a second PCR of about 6 to 11 cycles was run. From the 5' RACE reads, TCRdb called clonotypes with MiXCR, one entry per CDR3 protein. The sample consists of 890,000 or so distinct CDR3 sequences, approximately 67% of them appearing once. Sequences were obtained from blood. These receptors all come from a man aged 30 to 45 in good health.

The chain is built from TRBV20-1 and TRBJ2-7, with TRBD2 matching 10 bases. Germline V gene data show CDR1 as DFQATT and CDR2 as SNEGSKA (reference sequence). This CDR3 is built from 14 residues. Trimming at V came to 3 bases and at J to 4 bases, leaving 6 bases not matched to a gene. The CDR3 region is CSARSGGALYEQYF. The DNA for the CDR3 is TGCAGTGCTAGGAGCGGGGGGGCCTTGTACGAGCAGTACTTC.

The chain carries TRBV28 and TRBJ2-7, with a weak D call TRBD1 (5 bases). Trimming pared 3 bases from V and 4 bases from J, leaving 16 bases between. CDR1 is MDHEN, CDR2 SYDVKM, per germline. The CDR3 has 15 residues. The chain's CDR3 is CASSFRAGQSYEQYF. For the CDR3, the DNA is TGTGCCAGCAGTTTCAGGGCAGGGCAGAGTTACGAGCAGTACTTC.